The 14 T cell receptor beta chains below all came from one sample that was sequenced in a study of T cell responses to AZD1222 COVID-19 vaccine. Clones were read by immunoSEQ multiplex PCR, and TCRdb kept only the in-frame ones, dropping some. The sample includes roughly 200,000 clones, about 91% of them seen just once. Sequences were derived from peripheral blood, sampled on day 0 of AZD1222 vaccination. Source of these receptors: an adult in good health.

A note on this clone: This sample includes further DNA sequences coding for the same CDR3. The chain has TRBV7-9 and TRBJ1-2; D gene unclear. The germline CDR1 and CDR2 sequences are SEHNR and FQNEAQ (reference sequence). V lost 3 bases and J 6 bases, leaving 8 bases between the germline ends. CDR3 length equals 12 residues. Here the CDR3 DNA reads TGTGCCAGCAGCTTTAACAGAAATGGCTACACCTTC. Encoded protein: CASSFNRNGYTF.

The chain uses TRBV30 and TRBJ1-2; 11 bases align to TRBD1. The CDR3 totals 12 residues. Germline loops: CDR1 GTSNPN, CDR2 SVGIG (reference sequence). V was pared by 5 bases and J by 6 bases, with 2 bases of the junction left unmatched. CDR3 in DNA: TGTGCCTGGGGGGGACAGGGGGATGGCTACACCTTC. Translation: CAWGGQGDGYTF.

The chain uses TRBV4-1 and TRBJ2-7, with D possibly being TRBD2 (7 bases). This CDR3 has 15 amino acids. Trimming took 5 bases from V and 7 from J, leaving 21 bases between them. Germline V gene sequence: CDR1 MGHRA, CDR2 YSYEKL. The CDR3 region is CASSRPGGGRREQYF. CDR3 bases: TGCGCCAGCAGCAGACCTGGGGGGGGGCGTCGAGAGCAGTACTTC.

The rearrangement links TRBV5-5 to TRBJ1-4; 8 nucleotides match TRBD1. This CDR3 has 19 amino acids. Germline CDR1 reads SGHKS; CDR2 reads YYEKEE (reference sequence). With 1 base clipped from V and 10 bases from J, the junction kept 21 bases outside the gene matches. CDR3 residues: CASSLWGSPGQEAIGKLFF. Written as DNA, the CDR3 is TGTGCCAGCAGCTTGTGGGGATCCCCGGGACAGGAAGCGATAGGAAAACTGTTTTTT.

The rearrangement joins TRBV2 to TRBJ1-5; TRBD1 is a possible D gene (5 bases). The V gene's germline CDR1 is SNHLY and CDR2 FYNNEI. The CDR3 has 14 residues. Trimming cost V 1 base and J 4 bases, with 8 bases left between them. In nucleotides, the CDR3 is TGTGCCAGCAGTGAAGGACAGCGAAATCAGCCCCAGCATTTT. This sequence encodes CASSEGQRNQPQHF.

For the CDR3, the DNA is TGTGCCAGTAGTATATCTGGACAGGGCACTGAAGCTTTCTTT. Translated: CASSISGQGTEAFF. The chain is built from TRBV19 and TRBJ1-1, with 8 bases aligning to TRBD1. CDR1 is LNHDA, CDR2 SQIVND, per germline (reference sequence). The CDR3 has 14 residues. The ends lost 2 bases at V and 4 bases at J; junction bases unmatched: 3.

This rearrangement joins TRBV24-1 to TRBJ2-5; D unclear. The CDR3 runs to 12 residues. Per germline, CDR1 KGHDR and CDR2 SFDVKD. The ends were cut back, 1 base at V and 1 base at J, with 0 bases in the middle. CDR3 bases: TGTGCCACCAGTGATTTCCAAGAGACCCAGTACTTC. Translated, it gives CATSDFQETQYF.

This chain links TRBV30 with TRBJ1-6; TRBD1 is a possible D gene (6 bases). V was trimmed by 4 bases and J by 0 bases, leaving 10 bases between them. CDR3 length: 15 amino acids. Germline assignment: CDR1 GTSNPN and CDR2 SVGIG (reference sequence). The CDR3 loop is CAWTTGSSYNSPLHF. CDR3 in DNA: TGTGCCTGGACTACAGGGAGCTCCTATAATTCACCCCTCCACTTT.

The V call is TRBV2, the J call TRBJ1-5; D might be TRBD1 (5 bases). V lost 8 bases and J lost 7, with 15 bases in between. Germline lookup yields CDR1 SNHLY and CDR2 FYNNEI. The CDR3 is 13 residues long. DNA for the CDR3: TGTGCCAGCCGACGACAGCCTGGGCAGCCCCAGCATTTT. As protein: CASRRQPGQPQHF.

The rearrangement joins TRBV7-9 to TRBJ1-1, with D possibly matching TRBD1 (5 bases). CDR3 size: 14 residues. V shed 6 bases and J shed 0 bases, with 11 bases lying between them. Germline V gene sequence: CDR1 SEHNR, CDR2 FQNEAQ (reference sequence). CDR3 residues: CASRGTGVNTEAFF. The CDR3 DNA sequence: TGTGCCAGCAGGGGGACGGGGGTGAACACTGAAGCTTTCTTT.

The chain uses TRBV13 and TRBJ1-6; D may be TRBD1 (5 bases). The CDR3 contains 14 residues. Between the trimmed V and J ends, which lost 0 bases and 6 bases, there was a span of 6 bases. Per germline, CDR1 PRHDT and CDR2 FYEKMQ (reference sequence). This chain's CDR3 is CASSLGTVNSPLHF. The CDR3 DNA reads TGTGCCAGCAGCTTAGGGACAGTTAATTCACCCCTCCACTTT.

This clone has only one observation. This chain joins TRBV4-1 and TRBJ2-2; 7 positions agree with TRBD1. V shed 5 bases and J 5 bases; nucleotides not matched to a gene: 11. Germline assignment: CDR1 MGHRA and CDR2 YSYEKL. CDR3 length equals 16 residues. The CDR3 region is CASSAQGKTSTGELFF. The CDR3 DNA reads TGCGCCAGCAGCGCACAGGGGAAAACGAGTACCGGGGAGCTGTTTTTT.

The chain is built from TRBV27 and TRBJ1-5, with D unresolved. The germline V and J ends were trimmed by 6 bases and 5 bases, with 17 bases remaining between them. CDR1 and CDR2 (germline): MNHEY, SMNVEV (reference sequence). The CDR3 contains 15 residues. The CDR3 protein is CASSRLPGSHQPQHF. The CDR3 bases are TGTGCCAGCAGCCGATTGCCGGGGTCTCATCAGCCCCAGCATTTT.

Only a few counts were recorded for this clone. The chain uses TRBV3-1 (or the pseudogene TRBV3-2) and TRBJ1-1, with D hard to call. Germline assignment: CDR1 LGHDT and CDR2 YNNKEL (reference sequence). The germline V and J ends were trimmed by 2 bases and 2 bases, with 3 bases remaining between them. This CDR3 has 12 amino acids. In nucleotides, the CDR3 is TGTGCCAGCAGCCAACTCAACACTGAAGCTTTCTTT. It yields the protein CASSQLNTEAFF.